This T cell receptor beta chain stems from a study of blood T cell repertoires in COVID-19. Study context: From the United States, Italy and Spain came samples of acute and convalescent COVID-19. PBMCs, B-cell-depleted T cells, or T cells were the source of the cDNA or gDNA that made up the material.

The authors' processing: Estimates of nucleated cell counts were drawn from the amplification of reference gene primers. Sequencing used immunoSEQ multiplex PCR; TCRdb keeps in-frame clones, though not all of them. V and J calls plus clone size are reproduced from that table; the DNA served to infer D and trimming. This sample has about 150,000 clones, with roughly nine tenths found just once. The material sequenced was peripheral blood. This clonotype was sampled from a man in his fifties or sixties with acute or convalescent COVID-19.

CDR3 residues: CASSRSSGNTIYF. CDR3 bases: TGTGCCAGCAGCCGGAGCTCTGGAAACACCATATATTTT. The chain recombines TRBV3-1 (or the pseudogene TRBV3-2) with TRBJ1-3; D gene ambiguous. From germline, CDR1 is LGHDT and CDR2 YNNKEL (reference sequence). V gave up 4 bases and J gave up 0 bases, with 4 bases separating them. This CDR3 contains 13 residues.